This T cell receptor (beta chain) stems from a study of cytomegalovirus exposure and HLA in healthy donors. Repertoires were generated with immunoSEQ multiplex PCR, while TCRdb's copy carries only in-frame clones and drops some. The sample includes around 300,000 clones, around 87% seen only once; the top ten take 1% to 1.5%. The V gene lost 3 bases and the J gene lost 3 bases, with 6 bases spanning the gap. The CDR3 sequence is 12 residues long. CDR1 is MGHDK and CDR2 is SYGVNS in the germline V gene. V is TRBV25-1 and J is TRBJ2-7; D ambiguous. Sequenced input: PBMCs. This sequence was found in a woman aged 30 to 39 in good health and CMV-seropositive. CDR3 in amino acids: CASSDNRYEQYF. The CDR3 DNA follows: TGTGCCAGCAGTGACAACCGCTACGAGCAGTACTTC.